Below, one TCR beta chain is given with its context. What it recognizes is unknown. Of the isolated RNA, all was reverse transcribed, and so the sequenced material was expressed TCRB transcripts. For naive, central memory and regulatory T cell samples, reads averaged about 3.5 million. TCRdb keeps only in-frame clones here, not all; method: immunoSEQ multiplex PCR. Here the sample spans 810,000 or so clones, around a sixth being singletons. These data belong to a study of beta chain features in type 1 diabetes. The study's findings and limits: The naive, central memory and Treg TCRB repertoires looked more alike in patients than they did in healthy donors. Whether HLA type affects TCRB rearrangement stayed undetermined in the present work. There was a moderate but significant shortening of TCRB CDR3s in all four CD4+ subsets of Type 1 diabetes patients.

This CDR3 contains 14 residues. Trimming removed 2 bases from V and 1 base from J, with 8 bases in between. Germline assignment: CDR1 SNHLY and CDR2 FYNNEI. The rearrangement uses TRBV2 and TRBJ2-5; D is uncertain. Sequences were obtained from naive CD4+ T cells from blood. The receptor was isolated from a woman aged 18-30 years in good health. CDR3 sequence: CASSETTVQETQYF. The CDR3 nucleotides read TGTGCCAGCAGTGAAACTACAGTCCAAGAGACCCAGTACTTC. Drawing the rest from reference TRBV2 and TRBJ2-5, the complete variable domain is EPEVTQTPSHQVTQMGQEVILRCVPISNHLYFYWYRQILGQKVEFLVSFYNNEISEKSEIFDDQFSVERPDGSNFTLKIRSTKLEDSAMYFCASSETTVQETQYFGPGTRLLVL.